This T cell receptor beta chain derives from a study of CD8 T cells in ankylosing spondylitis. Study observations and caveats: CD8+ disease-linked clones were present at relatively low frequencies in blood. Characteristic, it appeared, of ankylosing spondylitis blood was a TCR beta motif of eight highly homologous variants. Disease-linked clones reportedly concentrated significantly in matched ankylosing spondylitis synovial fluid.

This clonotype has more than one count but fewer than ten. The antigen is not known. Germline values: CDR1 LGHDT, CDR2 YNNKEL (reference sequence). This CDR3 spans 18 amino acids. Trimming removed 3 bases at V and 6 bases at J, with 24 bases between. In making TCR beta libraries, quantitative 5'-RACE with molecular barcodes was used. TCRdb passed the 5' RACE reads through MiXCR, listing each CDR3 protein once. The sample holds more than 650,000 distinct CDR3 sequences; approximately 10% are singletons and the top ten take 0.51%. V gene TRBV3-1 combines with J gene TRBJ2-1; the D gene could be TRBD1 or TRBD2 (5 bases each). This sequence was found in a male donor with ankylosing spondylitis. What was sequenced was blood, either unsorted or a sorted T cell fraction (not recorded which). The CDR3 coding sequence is TGTGCCAGCAGCCACGAGGGGTCGTGGAGTCTAAGGGCCAATGAGCAGTTCTTC. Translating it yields CASSHEGSWSLRANEQFF.